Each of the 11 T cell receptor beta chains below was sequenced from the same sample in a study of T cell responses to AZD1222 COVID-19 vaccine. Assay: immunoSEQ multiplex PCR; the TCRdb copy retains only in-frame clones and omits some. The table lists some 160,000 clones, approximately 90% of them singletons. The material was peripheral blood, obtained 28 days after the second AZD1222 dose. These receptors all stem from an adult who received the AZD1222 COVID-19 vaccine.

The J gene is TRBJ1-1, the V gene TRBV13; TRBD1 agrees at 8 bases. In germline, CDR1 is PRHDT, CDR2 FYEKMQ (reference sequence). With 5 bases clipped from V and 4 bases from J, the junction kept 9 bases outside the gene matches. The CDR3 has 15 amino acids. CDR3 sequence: CASSTRQGWSTEAFF. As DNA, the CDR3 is TGTGCCAGCAGCACCCGACAGGGGTGGAGCACTGAAGCTTTCTTT.

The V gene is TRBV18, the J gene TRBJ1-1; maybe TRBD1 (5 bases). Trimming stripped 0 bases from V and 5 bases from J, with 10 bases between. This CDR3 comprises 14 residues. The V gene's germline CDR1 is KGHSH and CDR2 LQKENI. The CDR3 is CASSPPSRETEAFF. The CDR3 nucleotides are TGTGCCAGCTCACCACCGAGCAGGGAGACTGAAGCTTTCTTT.

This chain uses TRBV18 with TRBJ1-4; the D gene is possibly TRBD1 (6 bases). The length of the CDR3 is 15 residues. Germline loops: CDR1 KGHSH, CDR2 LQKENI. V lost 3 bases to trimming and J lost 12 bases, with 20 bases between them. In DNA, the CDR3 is TGTGCCAGCTCACCCCGACAGGCCTCAGGGGAAGAACTGTTTTTT. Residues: CASSPRQASGEELFF.

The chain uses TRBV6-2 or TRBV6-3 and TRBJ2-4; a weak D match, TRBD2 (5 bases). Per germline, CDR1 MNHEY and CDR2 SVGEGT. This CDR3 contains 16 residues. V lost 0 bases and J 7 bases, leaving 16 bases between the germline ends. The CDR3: CASSYSGSRAWNIQYF. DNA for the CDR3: TGTGCCAGCAGTTACTCTGGGAGCAGAGCATGGAACATTCAGTACTTC.

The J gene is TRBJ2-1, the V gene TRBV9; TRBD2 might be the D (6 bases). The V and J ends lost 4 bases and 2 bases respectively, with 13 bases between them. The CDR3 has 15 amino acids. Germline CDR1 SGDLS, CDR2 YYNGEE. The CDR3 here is CASSPMAGPYNEQFF. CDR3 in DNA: TGTGCCAGCAGCCCAATGGCGGGACCCTACAATGAGCAGTTCTTC. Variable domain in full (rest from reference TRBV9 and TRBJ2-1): DSGVTQTPKHLITATGQRVTLRCSPRSGDLSVYWYQQSLDQGLQFLIQYYNGEERAKGNILERFSAQQFPDLHSELNLSSLELGDSALYFCASSPMAGPYNEQFFGPGTRLTVL.

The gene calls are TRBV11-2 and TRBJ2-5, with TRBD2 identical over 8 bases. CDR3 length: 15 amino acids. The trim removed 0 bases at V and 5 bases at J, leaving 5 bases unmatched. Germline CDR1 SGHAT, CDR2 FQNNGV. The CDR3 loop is CASSLDRGGLETQYF. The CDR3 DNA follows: TGTGCCAGCAGCTTAGATCGGGGGGGCTTGGAGACCCAGTACTTC.

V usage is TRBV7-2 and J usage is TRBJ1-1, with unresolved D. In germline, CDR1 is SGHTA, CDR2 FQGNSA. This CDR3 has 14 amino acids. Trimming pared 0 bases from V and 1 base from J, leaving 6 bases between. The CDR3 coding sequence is TGTGCCAGCAGCTTAGCGCGGTCGAACACTGAAGCTTTCTTT. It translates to CASSLARSNTEAFF.

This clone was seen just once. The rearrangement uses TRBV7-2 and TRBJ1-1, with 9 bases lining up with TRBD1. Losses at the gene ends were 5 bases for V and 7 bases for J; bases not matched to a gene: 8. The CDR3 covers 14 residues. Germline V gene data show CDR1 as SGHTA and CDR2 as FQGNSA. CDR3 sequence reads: CASSRSSDRGEAFF. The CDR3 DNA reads TGTGCCAGCAGCCGCAGTTCGGACAGGGGTGAAGCTTTCTTT.

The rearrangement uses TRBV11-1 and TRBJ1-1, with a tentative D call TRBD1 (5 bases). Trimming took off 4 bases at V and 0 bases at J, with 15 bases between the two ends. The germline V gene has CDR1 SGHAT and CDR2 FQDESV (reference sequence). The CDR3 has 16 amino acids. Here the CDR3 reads CASSSKDWGVNTEAFF. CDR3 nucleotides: TGTGCCAGCAGCTCTAAAGACTGGGGGGTGAACACTGAAGCTTTCTTT.

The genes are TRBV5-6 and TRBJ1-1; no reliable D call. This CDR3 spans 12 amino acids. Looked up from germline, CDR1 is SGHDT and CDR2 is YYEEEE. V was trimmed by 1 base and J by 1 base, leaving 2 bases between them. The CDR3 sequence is CASSLSNTEAFF. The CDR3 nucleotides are TGTGCCAGCAGCTTGTCGAACACTGAAGCTTTCTTT.

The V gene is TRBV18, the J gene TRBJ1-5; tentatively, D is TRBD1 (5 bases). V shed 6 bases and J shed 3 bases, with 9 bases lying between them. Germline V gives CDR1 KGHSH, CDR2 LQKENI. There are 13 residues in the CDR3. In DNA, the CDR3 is TGTGCCAGCTCTTCGGACAACAATCAGCCCCAGCATTTT. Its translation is CASSSDNNQPQHF. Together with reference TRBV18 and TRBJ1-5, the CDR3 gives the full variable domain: NAGVMQNPRHLVRRRGQEARLRCSPMKGHSHVYWYRQLPEEGLKFMVYLQKENIIDESGMPKERFSAEFPKEGPSILRIQQVVRGDSAAYFCASSSDNNQPQHFGDGTRLSIL.